This is a list of T cell receptor beta chains from one sample in a study of cytomegalovirus exposure and HLA in healthy donors. Data came from immunoSEQ multiplex PCR; TCRdb stores just in-frame clones and leaves some out. Of roughly 150,000 clones detected, nearly 80% appear once; the ten largest clones hold roughly 0.68%. The specimen was PBMCs. These receptors were collected from a male donor in good health and CMV-seronegative. CDR3s leave out the opening cysteine and the closing phenylalanine or tryptophan.

CDR3aa,len,v_gene
AISESGQPQH,10,TRBV10-3
ASSLIQGSSGNTIY,14,TRBV7-9
ASSLQGGSNQPQH,13,TRBV18
ASRNGPGQTYGYT,13,TRBV7-2
ASSLGGTGVGEQY,13,TRBV5-6
ASRTSGRAYEQY,12,TRBV2
ASSLAPGTVAF,11,TRBV7-9
ASSPRQGTPYNEQF,14,TRBV18
ASSRDNYEQY,10,TRBV5-1
ASSLGFGGITEAF,13,TRBV7-9
ASKTAGTGGTVGGYT,15,TRBV27
ASSQDPDRGGYT,12,TRBV4-3
ASSQEVKGGSYNSPLH,16,TRBV14
ASSGQPLAGGRGYT,14,TRBV18
ASKRGGGDTQY,11,TRBV5-1
SSSLAPTGFGITEAF,15,TRBV7-9
SASVEYEQY,9,TRBV20-1
ASSLAGDRYGNTIY,14,TRBV5-6
ASTAGSYNEQF,11,TRBV9
ASSRLAGVAETQY,13,TRBV5-1
ASSLTYGELF,10,TRBV5-6
ASSDRDSSYEQY,12,TRBV6-5
ASSLTGFNSNYGYT,14,TRBV5-1
ASSVGGIQPQH,11,TRBV7-2
ASRTGIGYT,9,TRBV19
ASSRVPGLAGGYEQY,15,TRBV5-6
ASSWTGGGYEQY,12,TRBV2
ASSQGQTHTDTQY,13,TRBV18
ASSSGTNYGYT,11,TRBV7-2
ASSQDTYNEQF,11,TRBV7-8
SSSISGTGFGNTIY,14,TRBV7-9
ASRQSNQPQH,10,TRBV28
ASSLVGAGNTQY,12,TRBV7-8
ASSRAAGRIYEQY,13,TRBV6-5
ASSLPGLAGGETQY,14,TRBV7-2
ASSPAVNTGELF,12,TRBV7-3
ASSPRTGGGETQY,13,TRBV18
ASSLGPQAGEQY,12,TRBV5-6
ASSSPGTGEVTEAF,14,TRBV6-5
ASSPAAGDGYT,11,TRBV18
ASSPGGRGVQETQY,14,TRBV5-1
ASSPSGGNYNEQF,13,TRBV5-1
ASGSEGGTEAF,11,TRBV12-5
ASRLRARGTEAF,12,TRBV19
ASKAGAPINNEQF,13,TRBV5-4
ATSFDRESYEQY,12,TRBV15
ASSFTGTTNEKLF,13,TRBV11-3